The subject of this entry is one TCR beta chain. Its antigen is currently unknown. The TCR beta cDNA libraries contained unique molecular identifiers. TCRdb recomputed calls from the PCR reads with MiXCR, one row per CDR3 protein. The data contain roughly 570,000 distinct CDR3 sequences, around 34% of them singletons. Trimming took 4 bases from V and 6 from J; bases not matched to a gene: 5. The CDR3 loop spans 13 amino acids. Germline CDR1 MGHDK, CDR2 SYGVNS. The data originate from a study of post-analysis software for immune sequencing data. Study background: Secondary progressive, relapsing-remitting and progressive-relapsing multiple sclerosis were among the included disease courses. Study-level findings and limits: Clustering by F measure revealed strong co-clustering among samples prepared together in one batch. Compared with controls, patients had more of about five TRBV segments, including TRBV5-6, TRBV5-1 and TRBV20-1. Significantly decreased normalized Chao1 diversity was recorded for multiple sclerosis patients relative to controls.

This TCR was recovered from a girl under 18 with multiple sclerosis. The chain uses TRBV25-1 and TRBJ1-2; 7 bases agree with TRBD1. The sample comprised blood. This CDR3 is CASSGRGPHGYTF. DNA for the CDR3: TGTGCCAGCAGTGGAAGGGGGCCTCATGGCTACACCTTC.